This T cell receptor beta chain comes out of a study of blood T cell repertoires in COVID-19 (dated by TCRdb to about 2020). Context from the whole study: Samples covering the acute and convalescent phases of COVID-19 were provided by collaborators in the United States, Italy and Spain. The material from the prospective study consisted of cDNA or gDNA derived from T cells, B-cell-depleted T cells, or PBMCs. Deeply sampled blood TCRbeta repertoires from subjects exposed to, actively infected with, or recovered from COVID-19 were included in the dataset. The repertoires were made available in a free public database intended to serve as a resource for research on the immune response to SARS-CoV-2. The samples were drawn from two sources: the first 160 participants of the ongoing ImmuneRACE study, and 950 to 1,500 subjects contributed by 6 global collaborators. Nearly every sample came with metadata listing a de-identified subject ID, COVID-19 status, age in years and sex. Where available, HLA class I and class II types were taken from metadata supplied by the sample provider and were not determined by assay-based typing. What the work shows at the level of the full study, not this receptor alone: The amount of clinical and demographic metadata varied by source and participant and was provided uncurated.

The CDR3 measures 14 amino acids from cysteine to phenylalanine. Only CDR3 DNA is held: 42 bases, read in frame from base 1. V and J lose 1 base and 4 bases, and a span of 9 bases separates them. In the germline V gene (reference sequence), CDR1 corresponds to SEHNR and CDR2 to FQNEAQ. TCRbeta CDR3 regions were amplified from genomic DNA using the immunoSEQ Assay, a bias-controlled multiplex PCR. The original pipeline was this. The number of nucleated cells in each sample was estimated from the amplification of reference gene primers within the assay. To quantify the absolute abundance of each unique TCRbeta CDR3 rearrangement, sequence reads were collapsed and filtered. For each sample, productive Simpson clonality was calculated as the square root of Simpson's diversity index across productive rearrangements. In its TCRdb copy, this immuneACCESS table keeps in-frame sequences only and misses some clones. Where compared with another copy, unresolved V genes explain less than half of these, and the others have no known cause. The DNA was the basis for D and trimming; V, J and clone size are from that table. The sample profile shows fewer than 350,000 clones; almost 90% of them were found once. The ten largest clones take up about 1.7% of the sample.

On this clone: The clone's antigen remains unknown. Base qualities were left out, and no much larger clone turns up one base away.

Participants in the prospective study were enrolled through a virtual design, were aged roughly 18 to 100 years, and lived in approximately 25 United States geographic areas. In the prospective study, participants were assigned to cohorts based on the clinical history participants reported in a screening survey and a study questionnaire. In the prospective study, mobile phlebotomists collected whole blood, serum and a nasopharyngeal or oropharyngeal swab from each participant. Additional blood draws and questionnaires over an approximately two-month period could optionally be provided by prospective study participants. Before DNA extraction, prospective study blood samples were shipped either frozen or at room temperature.

The sequence derives from a woman under 30 with acute COVID-19. The chain couples TRBV7-9 to TRBJ2-3; the best D guess is TRBD2, with 6 bases matching. The sample taken for sequencing was PBMCs or T cells enriched from blood (not recorded which). CDR3 protein: CASSLEERADTQYF. The DNA sequence is TGTGCCAGCAGCTTAGAAGAGCGGGCAGATACGCAGTATTTT.